The 19 T cell receptor beta chains given below trace back to one sample, sequenced in a study of blood T cells in healthy people across ages. Then a second PCR, running roughly 7 to 11 cycles, was carried out with a sample-barcoded 5' primer and a J-beta primer mix. TCRdb reanalysed the 5' RACE reads using MiXCR and keeps one entry per CDR3 protein. The data contain around 1.1 million distinct CDR3 sequences, 35% to 40% of them seen just once; the ten biggest clones take up around 14%. The sample taken for sequencing was blood. The receptors come from a man between 18 and 35 years old in good health.

This clonotype was picked up many times. V and J are TRBV7-9 and TRBJ2-5; D unclear. Gene TRBJ2-7 matches the end of the DNA better, so the J call may be wrong. The CDR3 consists of 11 residues. CDR1 and CDR2 (germline): SEHNR, FQNEAQ (reference sequence). For the CDR3, the DNA is TGTGCCAGCAGCTTAGATTTCGAGCAGTACTTC. It translates to CASSLDFEQYF.

V and J are TRBV5-1 and TRBJ2-1; 8 bases agree with TRBD1. Germline CDR1 is SGHRS and CDR2 is YFSETQ. Trimming at V came to 0 bases and at J to 7 bases, leaving 6 bases not matched to a gene. The CDR3 totals 15 residues. This CDR3 reads CASSLVSGGWNEQFF. CDR3 coding DNA: TGCGCCAGCAGCTTGGTGTCAGGGGGCTGGAATGAGCAGTTCTTC.

This clonotype was detected a few times. The V and J genes are TRBV12-5 and TRBJ2-7, with unresolved D. CDR1 is LGHNT and CDR2 is FRNRAP in the germline V gene. CDR3 length equals 14 residues. Trimming left V 3 bases short and J 3 bases short, with 12 bases between. The CDR3 coding sequence is TGTGCTAGTGGTTTAAATGGGGTCCTCTACGAGCAGTACTTC. As protein: CASGLNGVLYEQYF.

This clonotype was detected only a few times. CDR3 sequence reads: CASSPQTGRSTDTQYF. The DNA for the CDR3 is TGTGCCAGCAGCCCGCAGACAGGGAGGAGCACAGATACGCAGTATTTT. This sequence joins TRBV5-6 and TRBJ2-3; weak D call: TRBD1 (7 bases). The CDR3 is 16 residues long. Deletions cut 4 bases from V and 0 bases from J, with 15 bases between. Germline-derived CDR1 and CDR2 are SGHDT and YYEEEE. Full variable domain (outside the CDR3, taken from reference TRBV5-6 and TRBJ2-3): DAGVTQSPTHLIKTRGQQVTLRCSPKSGHDTVSWYQQALGQGPQFIFQYYEEEERQRGNFPDRFSGHQFPNYSSELNVNALLLGDSALYLCASSPQTGRSTDTQYFGPGTRLTVL.

This clonotype came up a few times. V is TRBV5-6 and J is TRBJ2-1; no firm D call. With 6 bases removed from V and 4 bases from J, the gap between germline ends came to 20 bases. The CDR3 runs to 16 residues. Germline CDR1 reads SGHDT; CDR2 reads YYEEEE. DNA for the CDR3: TGTGCCAGCACCTTAGGGCTCGACCGACTTTACAATGAGCAGTTCTTC. Translating it yields CASTLGLDRLYNEQFF.

This clonotype was recorded a few times. The chain has TRBV29-1 and TRBJ2-1; 7 bases are a match to TRBD1. Germline CDR1 SQVTM, CDR2 ANQGSEA. The CDR3 has 11 amino acids. The CDR3 is CTGTANNEQFF. The CDR3 coding sequence is TGCACCGGGACAGCAAACAATGAGCAGTTCTTC.

The genes are TRBV7-2 and TRBJ2-1, with 10 bases fitting TRBD2. CDR1 and CDR2 (germline): SGHTA, FQGNSA. The length of the CDR3 is 17 residues. Trimming took 0 bases from V and 6 from J; bases not matched to a gene: 8. The CDR3 spells CASSLALAGALGNEQFF. DNA of the CDR3: TGTGCCAGCAGCTTAGCTCTAGCGGGAGCTCTGGGCAATGAGCAGTTCTTC. The full variable domain, rest sourced from reference TRBV7-2 and TRBJ2-1, is GAGVSQSPSNKVTEKGKDVELRCDPISGHTALYWYRQSLGQGLEFLIYFQGNSAPDKSGLPSDRFSAERTGGSVSTLTIQRTQQEDSAVYLCASSLALAGALGNEQFFGPGTRLTVL.

The rearrangement uses TRBV29-1 and TRBJ2-1; 8 nucleotides align to TRBD1. V was clipped by 5 bases and J by 7 bases; unmatched bases: 4. There are 12 residues in the CDR3. Germline CDR1 SQVTM, CDR2 ANQGSEA. The chain's CDR3 is CSVSGGGNEQFF. DNA of the CDR3: TGCAGCGTTTCAGGGGGCGGGAATGAGCAGTTCTTC.

The sample holds a few counts of this clonotype. The chain combines TRBV12-3 or TRBV12-4 with TRBJ1-5, with 11 bases fitting TRBD1. The V gene end was trimmed by 5 bases and the J gene end by 9 bases; junction bases not matched to a gene: 6. The length of the CDR3 is 14 residues. DNA for the CDR3: TGTGCCAGCAGTCCTGGGACAGGGGGATTGCCCCAGCATTTT. As protein: CASSPGTGGLPQHF.

This clonotype appeared a few times. CDR3 sequence (DNA): TGCAGTGCTACCTACCCGGGACTAGCGGGGGTAAAGTTCTTC. Translation: CSATYPGLAGVKFF. This chain joins TRBV20-1 and TRBJ2-1, with 14 bases aligning to TRBD2. The CDR3 consists of 14 residues. Losses at the gene ends were 4 bases for V and 14 bases for J; bases not matched to a gene: 10. The germline CDR1 and CDR2 sequences are DFQATT and SNEGSKA (reference sequence).

A few counts support this clonotype. At one end, the junction sequence differs from germline, possibly due to a read error. V and J are TRBV10-3 and TRBJ1-5, with a weak D call TRBD1 (6 bases). The CDR3 consists of 13 residues. Germline CDR1 is ENHRY and CDR2 is SYGVKD. The CDR3 sequence: CAIWGGRNHPQHF. CDR3 nucleotides: TGTGCCATCTGGGGGGGCAGGAATCACCCCCAGCATTTT.

The genes are TRBV4-3 and TRBJ2-1; the D gene is possibly TRBD2 (6 bases). The length of the CDR3 is 15 residues. From germline, CDR1 is LGHNA and CDR2 YSLEER. V gave up 1 base and J gave up 2 bases, with 9 bases separating them. The CDR3 is CASSQGAGTYNEQFF. The CDR3 bases are TGCGCCAGCAGCCAAGGTGCGGGGACCTACAATGAGCAGTTCTTC.

This clonotype has a handful of counts. The chain couples TRBV29-1 to TRBJ1-5; 7 bases line up with TRBD1. Germline CDR1 reads SQVTM; CDR2 reads ANQGSEA. The CDR3 consists of 13 residues. With 6 bases clipped from V and 4 bases from J, the junction kept 6 bases outside the gene matches. CDR3 region: CSVEQGLNQPQHF. CDR3 in DNA: TGCAGCGTCGAACAGGGGCTTAATCAGCCCCAGCATTTT. Combining the CDR3 with reference TRBV29-1 and TRBJ1-5 gives the whole variable domain SAVISQKPSRDICQRGTSLTIQCQVDSQVTMMFWYRQQPGQSLTLIATANQGSEATYESGFVIDKFPISRPNLTFSTLTVSNMSPEDSSIYLCSVEQGLNQPQHFGDGTRLSIL.

For this clonotype: A junction end diverges from the germline sequence, so it may reflect a read error. The chain links TRBV6-6 to TRBJ2-1; 9 bases line up with TRBD2. CDR1 is MNHNY and CDR2 is SVGAGI in the germline V gene (reference sequence). The CDR3 is 14 amino acids. In DNA form, the CDR3 reads TGTACCAGCAGGGCGGGACTAGCTTACAATGAGCAGTTCTTC. This codes for CTSRAGLAYNEQFF.

This clonotype was observed a handful of times. The chain combines TRBV4-1 with TRBJ2-3; D ambiguous. The germline V and J ends were trimmed by 0 bases and 2 bases, with 18 bases remaining between them. CDR3 size: 18 residues. Germline values: CDR1 MGHRA, CDR2 YSYEKL. In DNA form, the CDR3 reads TGCGCCAGCAGCCAAGATTCTCCCTCCGATCCCAACACAGATACGCAGTATTTT. Translation gives CASSQDSPSDPNTDTQYF.

The CDR3, as DNA: TGTGCCATCACCAAGGACGGAGTTAATTCACCCCTCCACTTT. Residues: CAITKDGVNSPLHF. The chain is built from TRBV10-3 and TRBJ1-6; no definite D call. The CDR3 has 14 residues. From germline, CDR1 is ENHRY and CDR2 SYGVKD. With 7 bases removed from V and 6 bases from J, the gap between germline ends came to 13 bases.

The rearrangement uses TRBV4-1 and TRBJ1-5, with D possibly matching TRBD1 (5 bases). Germline CDR1 reads MGHRA; CDR2 reads YSYEKL. The CDR3 runs 15 residues. V was clipped by 0 bases and J by 11 bases, with 17 bases between them. The CDR3 loop is CASSQEPGPTLAQHF. The CDR3 bases are TGCGCCAGCAGCCAAGAACCGGGACCGACTTTAGCCCAGCATTTT.

The V call is TRBV6-2 or TRBV6-3, the J call TRBJ2-3; possibly TRBD1 for D (6 bases). Trimming stripped 8 bases from V and 0 bases from J, with 12 bases between. CDR1 and CDR2 from the germline V gene are MNHEY and SVGEGT. This CDR3 contains 14 residues. CDR3 amino acids: CASDRRSSTDTQYF. For the CDR3, the DNA is TGTGCCAGCGACAGGCGATCTAGCACAGATACGCAGTATTTT.

The chain couples TRBV4-1 to TRBJ1-5; a possible D gene is TRBD1 (6 bases). The CDR3 totals 14 residues. V lost 2 bases and J lost 6, with 11 bases in between. Germline CDR1 is MGHRA and CDR2 is YSYEKL. The CDR3 reads CASSQQGMGQPQHF. The CDR3 nucleotides read TGCGCCAGCAGCCAACAGGGGATGGGTCAGCCCCAGCATTTT.